A selection of T cell receptor beta chains follows, all from one sample in a study of T cell repertoires in cytomegalovirus infection. What these receptors recognize is not known. TCRdb re-derived calls from the reads in MiXCR, one entry per CDR3 protein. In the table there are some 900,000 distinct CDR3 sequences, less than 35% of which are singletons. The specimen comprised cultured CD8+ T cells from PBMCs, sampled from culture after CMV antigen stimulation. These TCRs come from a human donor in good health (CMV status not recorded). Some clones in this sample may be carry-over from other donors' samples. Each CDR3 is given with its conserved first and last residue. D genes are given only for firm matches. Clone size is stated in some rows and not others, as once, few, many or a class when expanded.

CDR3nt: TGTGCCAGCAGCTGGATCGGGACAGGGGAACATGGCTACACCTTC; CDR3aa: CASSWIGTGEHGYTF; len: 15; v_gene: TRBV27; d_gene: TRBD1; abundance: -; j_gene: TRBJ1-2
CDR3nt: TGTGCCAGCAGTCGTCCAGGGAACCCCTACAATGAGCAGTTCTTC; CDR3aa: CASSRPGNPYNEQFF; len: 15; v_gene: TRBV12-3/TRBV12-4; d_gene: -; abundance: many; j_gene: TRBJ2-1
CDR3nt: TGTGCCAGCAGCTTGAACGAGGTGCGGGAAAAACTGTTTTTT; CDR3aa: CASSLNEVREKLFF; len: 14; v_gene: TRBV5-6; d_gene: -; abundance: -; j_gene: TRBJ1-4
CDR3nt: TGTGCCAGCAGCTTGGTGCTTCAGGGAATCGGTTTGCCCGGGGAGCTGTTTTTT; CDR3aa: CASSLVLQGIGLPGELFF; len: 18; v_gene: TRBV5-6; d_gene: -; abundance: -; j_gene: TRBJ2-2
CDR3nt: TGTGCCACCAGCCTGGCGAGAGGGGGAGACTATGGCTACACCTTC; CDR3aa: CATSLARGGDYGYTF; len: 15; v_gene: TRBV15; d_gene: -; abundance: -; j_gene: TRBJ1-2
CDR3nt: TGTGCCAGCAGCTTAGAGGGACTAGCGGGGTTCGGTGAGCAGTTCTTC; CDR3aa: CASSLEGLAGFGEQFF; len: 16; v_gene: TRBV7-2; d_gene: TRBD2; abundance: many; j_gene: TRBJ2-1
CDR3nt: TGCGCCAGCAGCTTCTTCGGGGTGGGCACGAACACTGAAGCTTTCTTT; CDR3aa: CASSFFGVGTNTEAFF; len: 16; v_gene: TRBV5-1; d_gene: -; abundance: -; j_gene: TRBJ1-1
CDR3nt: TGTGCCAGCAGTGACAACCACTATGGCTACACCTTC; CDR3aa: CASSDNHYGYTF; len: 12; v_gene: TRBV6-6; d_gene: -; abundance: few; j_gene: TRBJ1-2
CDR3nt: TGTGCCAGCATTACAACTGGGAGAGCTTTCTTT; CDR3aa: CASITTGRAFF; len: 11; v_gene: TRBV6-2/TRBV6-3; d_gene: -; abundance: -; j_gene: TRBJ1-1
CDR3nt: TGCAGCGTTGTTCTCACCCCCGTCCTCGCGCAGTATTTT; CDR3aa: CSVVLTPVLAQYF; len: 13; v_gene: TRBV29-1; d_gene: -; abundance: -; j_gene: TRBJ2-3
CDR3nt: TGTGCCATCAGTGAGTCAGTCGGGGGGAGGACCGGGGAGCTGTTTTTT; CDR3aa: CAISESVGGRTGELFF; len: 16; v_gene: TRBV10-3; d_gene: TRBD2; abundance: -; j_gene: TRBJ2-2
CDR3nt: TGTGCCAGCAGCCCAACTAGCGGGGGCCGCACAGATACGCAGTATTTT; CDR3aa: CASSPTSGGRTDTQYF; len: 16; v_gene: TRBV7-9; d_gene: TRBD2; abundance: many; j_gene: TRBJ2-3
CDR3nt: TGTGCCAGCAGTCACACCTATGCGGGCGGCTCCTACAATGAGCAGTTCTTC; CDR3aa: CASSHTYAGGSYNEQFF; len: 17; v_gene: TRBV6-1; d_gene: -; abundance: few; j_gene: TRBJ2-1
CDR3nt: TGTGCCAGCAGCGGAGGTGAAGGGTACACCGGGGAGCTGTTTTTT; CDR3aa: CASSGGEGYTGELFF; len: 15; v_gene: TRBV7-6; d_gene: -; abundance: many; j_gene: TRBJ2-2
CDR3nt: TGTGCCAGCAGCTTCTCCTTGGACGGATCCTACGAGCAGTACTTC; CDR3aa: CASSFSLDGSYEQYF; len: 15; v_gene: TRBV5-4; d_gene: -; abundance: -; j_gene: TRBJ2-7
CDR3nt: TGTGCCAGCAGCTGGGGGACTAGTCTTCCCTACGAGCAGTACTTC; CDR3aa: CASSWGTSLPYEQYF; len: 15; v_gene: TRBV7-2; d_gene: TRBD2; abundance: -; j_gene: TRBJ2-7
CDR3nt: TGTGCCAGCAGTGAATTCTCCTTCACCGGGGAGCTGTTTTTT; CDR3aa: CASSEFSFTGELFF; len: 14; v_gene: TRBV6-1; d_gene: -; abundance: -; j_gene: TRBJ2-2
CDR3nt: TGTGCCAGCAGTCGACTAGCGGGGGGACCTGTCACAGATACGCAGTATTTT; CDR3aa: CASSRLAGGPVTDTQYF; len: 17; v_gene: TRBV12-3/TRBV12-4; d_gene: TRBD2; abundance: -; j_gene: TRBJ2-3
CDR3nt: TGTGCCAGCAGTCTGACCCATGCTAGCGGGGAAGGGAATGAGCAGTTCTTC; CDR3aa: CASSLTHASGEGNEQFF; len: 17; v_gene: TRBV28; d_gene: TRBD2; abundance: -; j_gene: TRBJ2-1
CDR3nt: TGTGCTAGTGGTTTGCCGGACAGCTACGAGCAGTACTTC; CDR3aa: CASGLPDSYEQYF; len: 13; v_gene: TRBV12-5; d_gene: -; abundance: many; j_gene: TRBJ2-7
CDR3nt: TGTGCCAGTTCTTTGGGGGACAGGGCCTCGTTCTATAGCAATCAGCCCCAGCATTTT; CDR3aa: CASSLGDRASFYSNQPQHF; len: 19; v_gene: TRBV19; d_gene: TRBD1; abundance: -; j_gene: TRBJ1-5
CDR3nt: TGTGCCAGCACCTCGGGAGGGGGAGGTAGCAATCAGCCCCAGCATTTT; CDR3aa: CASTSGGGGSNQPQHF; len: 16; v_gene: TRBV7-3; d_gene: -; abundance: -; j_gene: TRBJ1-5
CDR3nt: TGTGCCAGCAGCGTAGTAGCAGGGCACAATGAGCAGTTCTTC; CDR3aa: CASSVVAGHNEQFF; len: 14; v_gene: TRBV9; d_gene: -; abundance: once; j_gene: TRBJ2-1
CDR3nt: TGCGCCAGCAGCCAACCCACAGGGTATCGCTACACCTTC; CDR3aa: CASSQPTGYRYTF; len: 13; v_gene: TRBV4-1; d_gene: -; abundance: -; j_gene: TRBJ1-2
CDR3nt: TGCGCCAGCAGCCAAGATGGACAGCACCGTAATGAAAAACTGTTTTTT; CDR3aa: CASSQDGQHRNEKLFF; len: 16; v_gene: TRBV4-3; d_gene: -; abundance: -; j_gene: TRBJ1-4
CDR3nt: TGTGCCAGCAGCCAGTATGGAAAAGATTCCTTCTATGGCTACACCTTC; CDR3aa: CASSQYGKDSFYGYTF; len: 16; v_gene: TRBV14; d_gene: -; abundance: -; j_gene: TRBJ1-2
CDR3nt: TGTGCCAGCAGCTTATCCTTCCTTTATCCCTCCTACAATGAGCAGTTCTTC; CDR3aa: CASSLSFLYPSYNEQFF; len: 17; v_gene: TRBV7-6; d_gene: -; abundance: -; j_gene: TRBJ2-1
CDR3nt: TGTGCCAGCAGCCAAAAGGCGGGGAACGAGCAGTACTTC; CDR3aa: CASSQKAGNEQYF; len: 13; v_gene: TRBV6-1; d_gene: -; abundance: few; j_gene: TRBJ2-7
CDR3nt: TGTGCCAGCAGCTTAATCGGGGTTGGGGAGCTGTTTTTT; CDR3aa: CASSLIGVGELFF; len: 13; v_gene: TRBV7-3; d_gene: -; abundance: -; j_gene: TRBJ2-2
CDR3nt: TGTGCCAGCAGCGAACAGGGATATCAGCCCCAGCATTTT; CDR3aa: CASSEQGYQPQHF; len: 13; v_gene: TRBV7-9; d_gene: -; abundance: many; j_gene: TRBJ1-5
CDR3nt: TGTGCCAGCAGCTTGTATGGGGGATTGTCCCGGGAGACCCAGTACTTC; CDR3aa: CASSLYGGLSRETQYF; len: 16; v_gene: TRBV11-2; d_gene: -; abundance: -; j_gene: TRBJ2-5
CDR3nt: TGTGCCAGCAGCGGCCGGGACAGGGGCCTCGGTGACCCCCTCCACTTT; CDR3aa: CASSGRDRGLGDPLHF; len: 16; v_gene: TRBV9; d_gene: TRBD1; abundance: -; j_gene: TRBJ1-6
CDR3nt: TGTGCCAGCAGCTCCTTAGCGGGGGGGGCAACAGATACGCAGTATTTT; CDR3aa: CASSSLAGGATDTQYF; len: 16; v_gene: TRBV7-8; d_gene: TRBD2; abundance: many; j_gene: TRBJ2-3
CDR3nt: TGTGCCAGCAGCTTGTCCCCGAGGGTCTTCACCTACAATGAGCAGTTCTTC; CDR3aa: CASSLSPRVFTYNEQFF; len: 17; v_gene: TRBV5-8; d_gene: -; abundance: -; j_gene: TRBJ2-1
CDR3nt: TGTGCCAGCAGTTACCCCGGACTGAACACTGAAGCTTTCTTT; CDR3aa: CASSYPGLNTEAFF; len: 14; v_gene: TRBV6-5; d_gene: -; abundance: many; j_gene: TRBJ1-1
CDR3nt: TGTGCCAGCAGTGCAAGGGACCGGGAGGAGACCCAGTACTTC; CDR3aa: CASSARDREETQYF; len: 14; v_gene: TRBV2; d_gene: -; abundance: -; j_gene: TRBJ2-5
CDR3nt: TGTGCCAGCAGTTACGATTCGGGGGGCGCGAGGAACACCTTC; CDR3aa: CASSYDSGGARNTF; len: 14; v_gene: TRBV6-2/TRBV6-3; d_gene: -; abundance: -; j_gene: TRBJ1-2
CDR3nt: TGTGCCACCAGCAGAGCTCAACTAGCGTGGCATGAGCAGTTCTTC; CDR3aa: CATSRAQLAWHEQFF; len: 15; v_gene: TRBV15; d_gene: TRBD2; abundance: once; j_gene: TRBJ2-1
CDR3nt: TGTGCCAGTACCCTTGGTACCCCCCAAGAGACCCAGTACTTC; CDR3aa: CASTLGTPQETQYF; len: 14; v_gene: TRBV19; d_gene: -; abundance: few; j_gene: TRBJ2-5
CDR3nt: TGTGCCAGCAGTTACAACCCAATCCGGGACTACCGTTCTGCAGATACGCAGTATTTT; CDR3aa: CASSYNPIRDYRSADTQYF; len: 19; v_gene: TRBV6-2/TRBV6-3; d_gene: TRBD2; abundance: few; j_gene: TRBJ2-3
CDR3nt: TGTGCCAGCAGTTACTTGGATGAGGGGGCCACCGGGGAGCTGTTTTTT; CDR3aa: CASSYLDEGATGELFF; len: 16; v_gene: TRBV6-2/TRBV6-3; d_gene: TRBD1; abundance: -; j_gene: TRBJ2-2
CDR3nt: TGTGCTAGTGGTTACGGGCTTGTTAATCAGCCCCAGCATTTT; CDR3aa: CASGYGLVNQPQHF; len: 14; v_gene: TRBV12-5; d_gene: -; abundance: -; j_gene: TRBJ1-5
CDR3nt: TGTGCCAGTAGTATAGACGGCCGAACCACTGAAGCTTTCTTT; CDR3aa: CASSIDGRTTEAFF; len: 14; v_gene: TRBV19; d_gene: -; abundance: -; j_gene: TRBJ1-1
CDR3nt: TGCGCCAGCAGCCAAGAAAGTGGGGGGGCCAATGAGCAGTTCTTC; CDR3aa: CASSQESGGANEQFF; len: 15; v_gene: TRBV4-1; d_gene: -; abundance: few; j_gene: TRBJ2-1
CDR3nt: TGTGCCAGCAGCTTACCACAGGGATCGATATACGAGCAGTACTTC; CDR3aa: CASSLPQGSIYEQYF; len: 15; v_gene: TRBV7-6; d_gene: -; abundance: -; j_gene: TRBJ2-7
CDR3nt: TGTGCCAGCAACGAGGGCGGAGGGGGCCACGATACGCAGTATTTT; CDR3aa: CASNEGGGGHDTQYF; len: 15; v_gene: TRBV28; d_gene: -; abundance: few; j_gene: TRBJ2-3
CDR3nt: TGTGCCATAACGGTCGGCGATAACACTGAAGCTTTCTTT; CDR3aa: CAITVGDNTEAFF; len: 13; v_gene: TRBV10-3; d_gene: -; abundance: few; j_gene: TRBJ1-1
CDR3nt: TGTGCCAGCAGCTTTGGAAGACATCTAAACAATGAGCAGTTCTTC; CDR3aa: CASSFGRHLNNEQFF; len: 15; v_gene: TRBV7-9; d_gene: -; abundance: many; j_gene: TRBJ2-1
CDR3nt: TGTGCCAGCAGTCATTCTGGGGTGTTGGCTGAAGCTTTCTTT; CDR3aa: CASSHSGVLAEAFF; len: 14; v_gene: TRBV5-6; d_gene: -; abundance: -; j_gene: TRBJ1-1
CDR3nt: TGTGCCAGCAGCTCCTTACTAGCGGGGGGATCTCATGAGCAGTTCTTC; CDR3aa: CASSSLLAGGSHEQFF; len: 16; v_gene: TRBV14; d_gene: TRBD2; abundance: -; j_gene: TRBJ2-1
CDR3nt: TGCAGTACTAGAGATGGGGGTTTGGGTGACAATGAGCAGTTCTTC; CDR3aa: CSTRDGGLGDNEQFF; len: 15; v_gene: TRBV20-1; d_gene: -; abundance: -; j_gene: TRBJ2-1